This is a list of T cell receptor beta chains from one sample in a study of blood T cells in healthy people across ages. One entry per CDR3 protein, called by TCRdb with MiXCR from the 5' RACE reads. The repertoire holds around 1,700,000 distinct CDR3 sequences, with roughly 30% as singletons. The sample comprised blood. The receptors stem from a woman younger than 45 in good health. CDR3s include the opening cysteine and the closing phenylalanine or tryptophan. Fields, in order: clone size, V gene, D gene, J gene, CDR3 DNA, CDR3 protein. The D gene is left open where the match is weak. Clone size is stated in some rows and not others, as once, few, many or a class when expanded.

>few|TRBV5-1|.|TRBJ2-3
TGCGCCAGCAGCTCGACTAGGTCGGGGAGCACAGATACGCAGTATTTT
CASSSTRSGSTDTQYF
>few|TRBV5-1|TRBD1|TRBJ2-7
TGCGCCAGCAACTTGGTCCCGTCCGGGACAGGGAACTACGAGCAGTACTTC
CASNLVPSGTGNYEQYF
>many|TRBV7-2|.|TRBJ2-7
TGTGCCAGCAGCTTAAGGGCCCTCAGCGAGCAGTACTTC
CASSLRALSEQYF
>.|TRBV14|TRBD1|TRBJ1-2
TGTGCCAGCAGCCAAGATCTTCAGGGGGCGCCCGGCTACACCTTC
CASSQDLQGAPGYTF
>many|TRBV6-5|.|TRBJ2-4
TGTGCCCCGGTGGGACAGTACTTC
CAPVGQYF
>.|TRBV20-1|TRBD1|TRBJ1-2
TGCAGTACCAGGGACAGGGAAGGCTACACCTTC
CSTRDREGYTF
>.|TRBV5-1|.|TRBJ1-1
TGCGCCAGCAGACAGGGCGTTGGGTACACTGAAGCTTTCTTT
CASRQGVGYTEAFF
>.|TRBV28|TRBD1|TRBJ1-2
TGTGCCAGCAGTTACCGGGACAGGGTCCCCTATTATGGCTACACCTTC
CASSYRDRVPYYGYTF
>many|TRBV2|.|TRBJ1-2
TGTGCCGAGGGGCAGGGGAACTATGGCTACACCTTC
CAEGQGNYGYTF
>.|TRBV5-1|.|TRBJ2-5
TGCGCCAGCAGCGCATGGGATACTAAAGAGACCCAGTACTTC
CASSAWDTKETQYF
>many|TRBV3-1|TRBD1|TRBJ2-5
TGTGCCAGCAGCCGACAGGGGGGAGGGGAGACCCAGTACTTC
CASSRQGGGETQYF
>.|TRBV24-1|.|TRBJ2-3
TGTGCCACCGGCCAAGCGCCCACGCAGTATTTT
CATGQAPTQYF
>once|TRBV7-9|.|TRBJ2-3
TGTGCCAGCAGCTTAGTGTTACCCGGGATCGGTGCGGATACGCAGTATTTT
CASSLVLPGIGADTQYF
>few|TRBV7-9|.|TRBJ2-3
TGTGCCAGCAGCTTAGCGGGGGGCGCGGCAGATACGCAGTATTTT
CASSLAGGAADTQYF
>few|TRBV7-3|.|TRBJ2-7
TGTGCCAGCAGCCTATACACGGGGGAGGCCTACGAGCAGTACTTC
CASSLYTGEAYEQYF
>few|TRBV5-1|TRBD1|TRBJ2-7
TGCGCCAGCAGCTTGGTCCAGGGGGCGAGCGAGCAGTACTTC
CASSLVQGASEQYF
>few|TRBV7-2|TRBD1|TRBJ1-5
TGTGCCAGCAGCTTACTCCTACAGGGGGGTATCAATCAGCCCCAGCATTTT
CASSLLLQGGINQPQHF
>many|TRBV6-5|.|TRBJ2-7
TGTGCCAGCAGTTACGAGGGAGCTAAGTCTGGAGAGCAGTACTTC
CASSYEGAKSGEQYF
>.|TRBV20-1|TRBD1|TRBJ1-2
TGCAGTGCTAGAGATCGGGACAGGGCCCGGGGGTTAGGTGGCTACACCTTC
CSARDRDRARGLGGYTF
>.|TRBV14|TRBD1|TRBJ1-1
TGTGCCAGCAGCCAAGTGACAGGGAACAAGAATGAAGCTTTCTTT
CASSQVTGNKNEAFF
>few|TRBV7-3|.|TRBJ2-1
TGTGCCAGCAGCCCCCAAGGGTCTAGAGTCAATGAGCAGTTCTTC
CASSPQGSRVNEQFF
>.|TRBV29-1|.|TRBJ1-2
TGCAGCGTTGAACGCGGACGTGGCTACACCTTC
CSVERGRGYTF
>once|TRBV7-3|.|TRBJ1-1
TGTGCCAGCGGGGGGGGGGCTGGGAACACTGAAGCTTTCTTT
CASGGGAGNTEAFF
>.|TRBV20-1|.|TRBJ2-1
TGCAGTGCTAGCGGGAGAGCACTAATCAATGAGCAGTTCTTC
CSASGRALINEQFF
>.|TRBV9|TRBD2|TRBJ2-3
TGTGCCAGCAGCCCTCTTATAGGCGGGGGGGCAGATACGCAGTATTTT
CASSPLIGGGADTQYF
>many|TRBV29-1|TRBD1|TRBJ1-4
TGCAGCGTTGAGGGCGGACAGGGGGAGGAAAAACTGTTTTTT
CSVEGGQGEEKLFF
>.|TRBV3-1|.|TRBJ2-1
TGTGCCAGCAGCCAAGAGCGAGGGGGGACGATCTACAATGAGCAGTTCTTC
CASSQERGGTIYNEQFF
>few|TRBV27|.|TRBJ2-1
TGTGCCAGCAGTTTACGGGACCATAAATACAATGAGCAGTTCTTC
CASSLRDHKYNEQFF
>many|TRBV3-1|.|TRBJ2-7
TGTGCCAGCAGCCAGGCAACAGGTTACTACGAGCAGTACTTC
CASSQATGYYEQYF
>.|TRBV12-3/TRBV12-4|.|TRBJ2-7
TGTGCCAGCAGTTTTGGCCGTGTAGGCCGGTACTACGAGCAGTACTTC
CASSFGRVGRYYEQYF
>few|TRBV19|TRBD1|TRBJ1-1
TGTGCCAGTAGTATAGGAGGGGGCAGGGCAAACACTGAAGCTTTCTTT
CASSIGGGRANTEAFF
>.|TRBV10-2|.|TRBJ1-5
TGCGCCAGCAGTGAGTCTGGGGGGCTCAGTCAGCCCCAGCATTTT
CASSESGGLSQPQHF
>.|TRBV5-1|TRBD2|TRBJ2-3
TGCGCCAGCAGCTTGCCTAGCGGGGGGACCACAGATACGCAGTATTTT
CASSLPSGGTTDTQYF
>.|TRBV20-1|.|TRBJ2-7
TGCAGTGCTAGGAGCGGCCACGAGCAGTACTTC
CSARSGHEQYF
>many|TRBV29-1|TRBD1|TRBJ1-2
TGCAGCCAAACGACAGGGGAGGATGGCTACACCTTC
CSQTTGEDGYTF
>.|TRBV29-1|TRBD1|TRBJ2-1
TGCAGCGTAGGGACAGGGGACAATGAGCAGTTCTTC
CSVGTGDNEQFF
>few|TRBV29-1|.|TRBJ1-1
TGCAGCGCAACATCAAGGGTAAACACTGAAGCTTTCTTT
CSATSRVNTEAFF
>.|TRBV19|.|TRBJ2-3
TGTGCCAGTAGTATCTCCGGGGCCGCGGCAGATACGCAGTATTTT
CASSISGAAADTQYF
>few|TRBV20-1|TRBD1|TRBJ1-1
TGCAGTGCTAGAGCGGGACAGCTCGCTTTCTTT
CSARAGQLAFF
>many|TRBV10-2|.|TRBJ2-5
TGCGCCAGCAATCAGGGAGCTGGAGAGACCCAGTACTTC
CASNQGAGETQYF
>.|TRBV18|.|TRBJ2-1
TGTGCCAGCTCACCGCCCCCGGAACTAAGCTCCTACAATGAGCAGTTCTTC
CASSPPPELSSYNEQFF
>few|TRBV7-2|TRBD2|TRBJ2-3
TGTGCCAGCAGCTTAGGGCGGGAGGCGGCCACGCAGTATTTT
CASSLGREAATQYF
>.|TRBV7-9|.|TRBJ2-7
TGTGCCAGCAGCTTACCCTCTTGGGAGCAGTACTTC
CASSLPSWEQYF
>.|TRBV30|.|TRBJ1-6
TGTGCCTGGAGACCGGTGGGGAGTAATTCACCCCTCCACTTT
CAWRPVGSNSPLHF
>.|TRBV7-9|.|TRBJ2-1
TGTGCCAGCAGCCTAGGCGGACTAACACGCAATGAGCAGTTCTTC
CASSLGGLTRNEQFF
>many|TRBV11-2|.|TRBJ2-1
TGTGCCAGCAGCTTAGTCCCGGTCGGGCAGTTCTTC
CASSLVPVGQFF
>few|TRBV2|TRBD2|TRBJ2-7
TGTGCCAGCAGCCGACTAGCGGAGGGGCCCGAGCAGTACTTC
CASSRLAEGPEQYF